The clone carrying this T cell receptor beta chain was detected ten times or more. Relative to the germline gene, one junction end is altered; a read error may explain this. 5'RACE generated cDNA with 10-nucleotide random UMIs. Sequencing of 15-18 subjects in each run yielded over 200 million TCR-beta sequences. TCRdb recomputed calls from the 5' RACE reads with MiXCR, one row per CDR3 protein. Among roughly 25,000 distinct CDR3 sequences, roughly 2.5% were seen once, and the ten largest hold 2% to 2.5%. These data come from a study of neurological immune-mediated disorders. The CDR3 has 15 residues. Per the germline V gene, CDR1 is DFQATT and CDR2 is SNEGSKA (reference sequence).

V is TRBV20-1 and J is TRBJ1-6; TRBD1 matches 7 bases. Sequencing was performed on PBMCs. The sequence came from a woman in her 50s with multiple sclerosis. The DNA for the CDR3 is TGCAGTGCTAGGCCCCCTACAGGGGCTAATTCACCCCTCAACTTT. Its translation: CSARPPTGANSPLNF.